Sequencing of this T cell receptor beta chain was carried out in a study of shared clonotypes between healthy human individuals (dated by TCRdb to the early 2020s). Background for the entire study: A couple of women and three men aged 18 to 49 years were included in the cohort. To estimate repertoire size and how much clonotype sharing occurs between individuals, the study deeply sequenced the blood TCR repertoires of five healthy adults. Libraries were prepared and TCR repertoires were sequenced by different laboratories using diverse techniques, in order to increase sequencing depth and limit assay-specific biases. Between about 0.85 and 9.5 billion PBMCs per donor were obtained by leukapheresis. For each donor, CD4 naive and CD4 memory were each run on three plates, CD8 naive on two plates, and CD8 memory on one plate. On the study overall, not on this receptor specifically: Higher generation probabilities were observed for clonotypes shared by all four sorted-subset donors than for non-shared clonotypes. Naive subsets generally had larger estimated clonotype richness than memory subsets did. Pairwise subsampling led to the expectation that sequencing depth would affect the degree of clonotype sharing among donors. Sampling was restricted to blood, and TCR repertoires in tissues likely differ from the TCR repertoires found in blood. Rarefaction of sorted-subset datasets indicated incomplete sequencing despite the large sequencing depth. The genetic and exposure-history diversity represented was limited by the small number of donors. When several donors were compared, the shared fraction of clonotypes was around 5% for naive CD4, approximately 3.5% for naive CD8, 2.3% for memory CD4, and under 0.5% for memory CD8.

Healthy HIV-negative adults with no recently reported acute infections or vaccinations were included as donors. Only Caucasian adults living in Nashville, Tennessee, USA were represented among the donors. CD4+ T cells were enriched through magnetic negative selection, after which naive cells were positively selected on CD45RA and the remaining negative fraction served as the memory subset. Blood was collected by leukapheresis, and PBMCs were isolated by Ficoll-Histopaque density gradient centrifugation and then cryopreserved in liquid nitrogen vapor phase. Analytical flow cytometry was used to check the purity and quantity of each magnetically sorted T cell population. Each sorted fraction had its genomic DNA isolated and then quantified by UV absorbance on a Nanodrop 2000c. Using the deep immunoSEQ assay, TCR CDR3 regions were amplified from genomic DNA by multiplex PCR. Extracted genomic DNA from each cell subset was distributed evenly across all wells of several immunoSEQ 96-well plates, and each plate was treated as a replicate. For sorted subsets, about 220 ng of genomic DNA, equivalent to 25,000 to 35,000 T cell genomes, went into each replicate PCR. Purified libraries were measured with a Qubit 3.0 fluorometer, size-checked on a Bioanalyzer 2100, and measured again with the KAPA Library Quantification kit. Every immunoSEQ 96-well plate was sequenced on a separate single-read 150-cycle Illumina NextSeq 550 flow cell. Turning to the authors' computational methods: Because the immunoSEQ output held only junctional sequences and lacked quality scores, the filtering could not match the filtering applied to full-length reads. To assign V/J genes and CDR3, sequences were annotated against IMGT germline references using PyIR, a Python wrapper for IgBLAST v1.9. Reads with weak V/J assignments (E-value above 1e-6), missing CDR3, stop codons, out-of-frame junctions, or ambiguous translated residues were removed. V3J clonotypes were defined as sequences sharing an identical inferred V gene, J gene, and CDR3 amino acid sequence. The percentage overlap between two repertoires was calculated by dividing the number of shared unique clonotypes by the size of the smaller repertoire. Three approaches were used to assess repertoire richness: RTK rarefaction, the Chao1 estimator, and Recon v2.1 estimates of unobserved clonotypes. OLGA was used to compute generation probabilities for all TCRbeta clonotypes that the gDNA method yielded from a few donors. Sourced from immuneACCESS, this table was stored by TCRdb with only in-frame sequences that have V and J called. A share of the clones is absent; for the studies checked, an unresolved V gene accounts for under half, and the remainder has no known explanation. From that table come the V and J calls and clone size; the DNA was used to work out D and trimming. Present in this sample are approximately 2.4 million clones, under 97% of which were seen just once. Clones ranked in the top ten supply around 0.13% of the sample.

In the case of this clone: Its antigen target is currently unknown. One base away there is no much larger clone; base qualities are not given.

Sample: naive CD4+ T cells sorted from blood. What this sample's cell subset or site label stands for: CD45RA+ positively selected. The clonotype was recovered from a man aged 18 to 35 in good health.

At the DNA level, the sequence is TGCGCCAGCAGCTCCCAGGTAACCGGGGAGCTGTTTTTT. This is translated as CASSSQVTGELFF. The sequence links TRBV5-1 to TRBJ2-2; no D gene is confidently identified. Deletion took 3 bases off V and 5 bases off J, with a span of 8 bases between the germline ends. Via the germline V gene, CDR1 is SGHRS and CDR2 YFSETQ. The CDR3, cysteine through phenylalanine, is 13 amino acids long. Only CDR3 DNA remains: 39 bases, in frame from the first base.